This TCR beta chain derives from a study of T cells in Graves' hyperthyroidism and ophthalmopathy. The source material, RNA transcripts, was used to amplify TCR beta CDR3 regions. The HTBI primer set was used in a first-round RT-PCR of the TCR CDR3. Via MiXCR, TCRdb re-called the multiplex PCR reads, giving one row per CDR3 protein. The table has 690,000 or so distinct CDR3 sequences, roughly 20% seen once. V was clipped by 5 bases and J by 8 bases; unmatched bases: 6. Germline V lookup: CDR1 DFQATT, CDR2 SNEGSKA (reference sequence). CDR3 length: 12 residues. This clonotype was detected ten times or more.

This chain connects TRBV20-1 to TRBJ2-1; 7 bases agree with TRBD1. The TCR was taken from a woman aged 45-59 years with Graves' hyperthyroidism that later progressed to Graves' ophthalmopathy. The material sequenced was blood. CDR3 sequence: CSAPPTGHEQFF. The DNA of the CDR3 is TGCAGTGCTCCCCCGACAGGGCATGAGCAGTTCTTC.